The 27 T cell receptor beta chains below come from one sample, sequenced in a study of blood T cell repertoires in COVID-19. Data came from immunoSEQ multiplex PCR; TCRdb stores just in-frame clones and leaves some out. The sample gives 250,000 to 300,000 clones, 75% to 90% of which show up once; 3.5% to 5.5% is in the top ten. The sample taken for sequencing was peripheral blood. The receptor set was obtained from a woman aged 40 to 55 who had recovered from COVID-19.

This clone was observed a single time. Other DNA sequences in this sample translate to the same CDR3. The chain carries TRBV6-5 and TRBJ2-2; D is undetermined. Looked up from germline, CDR1 is MNHEY and CDR2 is SVGAGI. Trimming left V 6 bases short and J 5 bases short, with 4 bases between. The CDR3 sequence is 11 residues long. CDR3 region: CASSLTGELFF. The CDR3 bases are TGTGCCAGCAGCCTAACCGGGGAGCTGTTTTTT.

The chain combines TRBV4-3 with TRBJ1-2; TRBD1 might be the D (6 bases). This CDR3 contains 14 residues. With 0 bases removed from V and 8 bases from J, the gap between germline ends came to 13 bases. Germline values: CDR1 LGHNA, CDR2 YSLEER. DNA for the CDR3: TGCGCCAGCAGCCAAGAGCGGACAGAAAGCGGCTACACCTTC. Its translation: CASSQERTESGYTF.

V usage is TRBV14 and J usage is TRBJ2-7; D not certain. V lost 3 bases and J 7 bases, leaving 10 bases between the germline ends. The CDR3 contains 12 residues. Per germline, CDR1 SGHDN and CDR2 FVKESK. DNA for the CDR3: TGTGCCAGCAGCCACTCTGTTCAGGAGCAGTACTTC. Amino acids: CASSHSVQEQYF.

The genes are TRBV5-1 and TRBJ2-7; TRBD2 matches at 16 bases. Looked up from germline, CDR1 is SGHRS and CDR2 is YFSETQ. V lost 4 bases, J lost 7 bases, and 8 bases stayed unmatched. The CDR3 consists of 16 residues. Here the CDR3 reads CASSAGLAGGPWEQYF. The CDR3 DNA follows: TGCGCCAGCAGCGCGGGACTAGCGGGGGGGCCGTGGGAGCAGTACTTC.

V usage is TRBV2 and J usage is TRBJ2-5; D unclear. The germline CDR1 and CDR2 sequences are SNHLY and FYNNEI. V lost 7 bases and J 5 bases, leaving 17 bases between the germline ends. This CDR3 has 14 amino acids. The CDR3 reads CASNPTPSWETQYF. As DNA, the CDR3 is TGTGCCAGCAACCCGACTCCGAGCTGGGAGACCCAGTACTTC.

The chain employs TRBV2 and TRBJ1-6; no clear D. Trimming took 3 bases from V and 9 from J, leaving 12 bases between them. The germline CDR1 and CDR2 sequences are SNHLY and FYNNEI. CDR3 length: 14 residues. CDR3 loop: CASSESGKSSPLHF. The CDR3, as DNA: TGTGCCAGCAGTGAGTCCGGGAAGAGTTCACCCCTCCACTTT.

The rearrangement uses TRBV7-8 and TRBJ2-3; D not certain. Trimming took 0 bases from V and 1 from J, leaving 5 bases between them. Germline CDR1 is SGHVS and CDR2 is FQNEAQ. The CDR3 extends over 14 amino acids. The CDR3: CASSLALGTDTQYF. DNA of the CDR3: TGTGCCAGCAGCTTAGCGCTAGGCACAGATACGCAGTATTTT.

The chain has TRBV30 and TRBJ2-2, with a possible D match to TRBD1 (6 bases). CDR1 is GTSNPN and CDR2 is SVGIG in the germline V gene (reference sequence). The CDR3 is 17 amino acids. V lost 0 bases, J lost 5 bases, and 19 bases lay in between. Here the CDR3 reads CAWSVLLGGIRTGELFF. CDR3 coding DNA: TGTGCCTGGAGTGTACTATTAGGGGGAATTCGTACCGGGGAGCTGTTTTTT. The full variable domain, with the rest looked up from reference TRBV30 and TRBJ2-2, is SQTIHQWPATLVQPVGSPLSLECTVEGTSNPNLYWYRQAAGRGLQLLFYSVGIGQISSEVPQNLSASRPQDRQFILSSKKLLLSDSGFYLCAWSVLLGGIRTGELFFGEGSRLTVL.

This chain joins TRBV30 and TRBJ2-1, with D maybe TRBD2 (5 bases). The CDR3 extends over 14 amino acids. Trimming stripped 2 bases from V and 4 bases from J, with 12 bases between. From germline, CDR1 is GTSNPN and CDR2 SVGIG (reference sequence). The CDR3 sequence: CAWSRRGRYNEQFF. The CDR3 DNA reads as TGTGCCTGGAGTCGCAGAGGGAGATACAATGAGCAGTTCTTC.

This clone was picked up one time. The V call is TRBV12-3 or TRBV12-4, the J call TRBJ1-1; a weak D match, TRBD1 (6 bases). The V end was cut by 3 bases, the J end by 11 bases, with 10 bases between. CDR3 length equals 11 residues. Here the CDR3 reads CASSLTGRAFF. The CDR3 coding sequence is TGTGCCAGCAGTTTGACAGGTCGGGCTTTCTTT.

This sequence joins TRBV6-2 or TRBV6-3 and TRBJ2-7; D gene uncertain. Germline CDR1 reads MNHEY; CDR2 reads SVGEGT. This CDR3 is 12 amino acids long. Trimming shortened V by 4 bases and J by 0 bases, and 4 bases separated the two germline ends. DNA for the CDR3: TGTGCCAGCAGTTCCAACTCCTACGAGCAGTACGTC. Translation: CASSSNSYEQYV.

The chain recombines TRBV24-1 with TRBJ2-1, with D tentatively TRBD2 (5 bases). Per germline, CDR1 KGHDR and CDR2 SFDVKD. V dropped 3 bases and J dropped 12 bases, with 20 bases sitting between them. CDR3 size: 15 residues. CDR3 nucleotide sequence: TGTGCCACCAGTGATCCCGGCCGCAGGCCGGGGAGGCAGTTCTTC. Its translation: CATSDPGRRPGRQFF.

The chain employs TRBV18 and TRBJ2-3; no clear D. Trimming left V 2 bases short and J 4 bases short, with 13 bases between. The CDR3 loop spans 15 amino acids. The germline CDR1 and CDR2 sequences are KGHSH and LQKENI. CDR3 bases: TGTGCCAGCTCACCATTGGCTAGTGTCGCAGATACGCAGTATTTT. Translated, it gives CASSPLASVADTQYF.

This chain uses TRBV6-2 or TRBV6-3 with TRBJ2-7; tentatively, D is TRBD1 (6 bases). The CDR3 covers 12 residues. Germline V gene lookup returns CDR1 MNHEY and CDR2 SVGEGT. Trimming stripped 5 bases from V and 5 bases from J, with 10 bases between. The CDR3 nucleotides read TGTGCCAGCAGTCTCCAGGGGCACGAGCAGTACGTC. This encodes CASSLQGHEQYV.

V usage is TRBV20-1 and J usage is TRBJ2-4; D unclear. Trimming took off 3 bases at V and 9 bases at J, with 9 bases between the two ends. Looked up from germline, CDR1 is DFQATT and CDR2 is SNEGSKA (reference sequence). The CDR3 loop spans 11 amino acids. For the CDR3, the DNA is TGCAGTGCTAGTGGACCGGGCATTCAGTACTTC. It translates to CSASGPGIQYF.

The CDR3 protein is CASRGDSPNQPQHF. The CDR3 bases are TGTGCCAGCAGGGGGGACAGCCCCAATCAGCCCCAGCATTTT. This rearrangement joins TRBV6-5 to TRBJ1-5; 7 bases line up with TRBD1. The CDR3 contains 14 residues. Germline-derived CDR1 and CDR2 are MNHEY and SVGAGI. With 6 bases clipped from V and 3 bases from J, the junction kept 5 bases outside the gene matches.

This sequence joins TRBV19 and TRBJ1-4; TRBD1 matches at 7 bases. CDR1 and CDR2 from the germline V gene are LNHDA and SQIVND (reference sequence). The V gene end was trimmed by 8 bases and the J gene end by 0 bases; junction bases not matched to a gene: 3. The CDR3 runs 14 residues. Here the CDR3 DNA reads TGTGCCAGTGGACAGGCCGCAACTAATGAAAAACTGTTTTTT. Residues: CASGQAATNEKLFF.

V and J are TRBV30 and TRBJ1-6; D is undetermined. Between the trimmed V and J ends, which lost 4 bases and 7 bases, there was a span of 11 bases. The CDR3 is 13 amino acids. Per the germline V gene, CDR1 is GTSNPN and CDR2 is SVGIG (reference sequence). CDR3 bases: TGTGCCTGGATTCCTCGAGGCAATTCACCCCTCCACTTT. It encodes CAWIPRGNSPLHF.

This clone has just a few counts. V usage is TRBV4-1 and J usage is TRBJ2-2; D might be TRBD1 (6 bases). V was shortened by 1 base and J by 0 bases, with 15 bases between the two germline ends. Per germline, CDR1 MGHRA and CDR2 YSYEKL. The CDR3 is 18 amino acids. The CDR3 reads CASSQGNTGFSNTGELFF. For the CDR3, the DNA is TGCGCCAGCAGCCAAGGAAATACAGGGTTTTCGAACACCGGGGAGCTGTTTTTT.

The chain combines TRBV20-1 with TRBJ1-4; D ambiguous. The CDR3 covers 14 residues. The germline V gene encodes CDR1 DFQATT and CDR2 SNEGSKA (reference sequence). The germline V and J ends were trimmed by 3 bases and 4 bases, with 12 bases remaining between them. Written as DNA, the CDR3 is TGCAGTGCTAGTTGGTCGGTATTTAATGAAAAACTGTTTTTT. Translated, it gives CSASWSVFNEKLFF.

The chain combines TRBV10-2 with TRBJ2-1; TRBD2 matches at 10 bases. The V segment lost 0 bases and the J segment 4 bases; nucleotides outside the gene matches: 3. The CDR3 length is 16 residues. CDR1 and CDR2 from the germline V gene are WSHSY and SAAADI. DNA for the CDR3: TGCGCCAGCAGTGAGTCGCCAGCGGGAGGGTACAATGAGCAGTTCTTC. Protein product: CASSESPAGGYNEQFF.

This chain links TRBV18 with TRBJ2-4, with 7 bases aligning to TRBD2. Germline CDR1 and CDR2: KGHSH and LQKENI. There are 14 residues in the CDR3. Losses at the gene ends were 4 bases for V and 10 bases for J; bases not matched to a gene: 10. In DNA form, the CDR3 reads TGTGCCAGCTCACAGGGACTAAAGGCCCTTATTCAGTACTTC. Its translation is CASSQGLKALIQYF.

The chain combines TRBV20-1 with TRBJ1-1, with D unclear. The V end was cut by 2 bases, the J end by 7 bases, with 5 bases between. The CDR3 is made up of 10 amino acids. Germline CDR1 reads DFQATT; CDR2 reads SNEGSKA (reference sequence). The CDR3 reads CSARIIEAFF. CDR3 bases: TGCAGTGCTAGAATCATTGAAGCTTTCTTT.

This chain uses TRBV19 with TRBJ2-7; possibly TRBD2 for D (6 bases). The germline gives CDR1 LNHDA, CDR2 SQIVND (reference sequence). This CDR3 has 13 amino acids. The V gene lost 3 bases and the J gene lost 2 bases, with 8 bases spanning the gap. CDR3: CASSMGGPYEQYF. CDR3 nucleotide sequence: TGTGCCAGTAGTATGGGGGGTCCCTACGAGCAGTACTTC.

The rearrangement links TRBV3-1 (or the pseudogene TRBV3-2) to TRBJ1-3; TRBD1 is a possible D gene (5 bases). V was cut by 4 bases and J by 6 bases, with 19 bases left in between. This CDR3 is 16 amino acids long. From germline, CDR1 is LGHDT and CDR2 YNNKEL (reference sequence). CDR3 in amino acids: CASSPIGGEGENTIYF. CDR3 in DNA: TGTGCCAGCAGCCCCATTGGGGGGGAAGGAGAAAACACCATATATTTT.

This clone showed up just once. The chain joins TRBV27 to TRBJ1-1; no definite D call. Per germline, CDR1 MNHEY and CDR2 SMNVEV (reference sequence). The CDR3 is 15 amino acids. V dropped 3 bases and J dropped 0 bases, with 11 bases sitting between them. The CDR3 bases are TGTGCCAGCAGTTTTATTCCACTCTTGAACACTGAAGCTTTCTTT. Its translation: CASSFIPLLNTEAFF.

The CDR3 sequence is CAISVGGNEQFF. The CDR3 DNA reads as TGTGCCATCAGTGTAGGGGGCAATGAGCAGTTCTTC. The V call is TRBV10-3, the J call TRBJ2-1; D perhaps matches TRBD1 (6 bases). The V and J ends lost 4 bases and 6 bases respectively, with 7 bases between them. The germline CDR1 and CDR2 sequences are ENHRY and SYGVKD. This CDR3 region has 12 residues.